The TCR beta chain described here comes from a study of blood T cell repertoires in COVID-19. About the research overall: Material from acute and convalescent COVID-19 was sourced from the United States, Italy and Spain.

This table comes from immunoSEQ multiplex PCR, and its TCRdb copy is limited to in-frame clones, with some not included. This table has roughly 55,000 clones, over 70% appearing once. Per the germline V gene, CDR1 is SNHLY and CDR2 is FYNNEI. The CDR3 covers 15 residues. The V end was cut by 6 bases, the J end by 4 bases, with 17 bases between. The sample was peripheral blood. This receptor was identified in a human donor with active or convalescent COVID-19. The donor label of this sample is uncertain. The rearrangement uses TRBV2 and TRBJ2-3; D may be TRBD2 (6 bases). CDR3 residues: CASSTTARRADTQYF. DNA for the CDR3: TGTGCCAGCAGCACGACTGCACGGAGGGCAGATACGCAGTATTTT.